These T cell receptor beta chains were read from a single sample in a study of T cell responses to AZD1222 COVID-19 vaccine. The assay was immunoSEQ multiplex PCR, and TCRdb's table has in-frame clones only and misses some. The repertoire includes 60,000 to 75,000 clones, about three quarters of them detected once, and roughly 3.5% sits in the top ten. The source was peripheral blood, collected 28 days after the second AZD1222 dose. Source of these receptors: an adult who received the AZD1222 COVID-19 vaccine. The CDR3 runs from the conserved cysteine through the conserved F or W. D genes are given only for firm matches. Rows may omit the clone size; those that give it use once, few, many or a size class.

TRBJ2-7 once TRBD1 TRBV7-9 CASSLNDRVGEQYF TGTGCCAGCAGCTTAAACGACAGGGTCGGCGAGCAGTACTTC
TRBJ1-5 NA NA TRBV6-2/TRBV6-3 CASSYWSQPQHF TGTGCCAGCAGTTACTGGAGTCAGCCCCAGCATTTT
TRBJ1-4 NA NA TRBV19 CASSDQGLLEEKLFF TGTGCCAGTAGTGATCAAGGCCTCCTGGAGGAAAAACTGTTTTTT
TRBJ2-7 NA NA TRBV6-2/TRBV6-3 CASSLWDTNYEQYF TGTGCCAGCAGTTTGTGGGACACAAACTACGAGCAGTACTTC
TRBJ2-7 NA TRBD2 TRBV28 CASSGPRTSGGYEQYF TGTGCCAGCAGTGGACCCCGGACTAGCGGGGGCTACGAGCAGTACTTC
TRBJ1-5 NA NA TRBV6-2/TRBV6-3 CASSYPGGNQPQHF TGTGCCAGCAGTTACCCGGGAGGAAATCAGCCCCAGCATTTT
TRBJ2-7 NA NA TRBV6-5 CASTTAYEQYF TGTGCCAGCACGACAGCCTACGAGCAGTACTTC
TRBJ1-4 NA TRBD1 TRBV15 CATSRGPSARGQGGWREKLFF TGTGCCACCAGCAGAGGGCCCTCCGCTCGGGGACAGGGGGGCTGGCGGGAAAAACTGTTTTTT
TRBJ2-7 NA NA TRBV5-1 CASSPGRLSYEQYF TGCGCCAGCAGCCCTGGTCGGCTATCATACGAGCAGTACTTC
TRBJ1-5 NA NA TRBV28 CASTRTYQPQHF TGTGCCAGCACAAGGACCTATCAGCCCCAGCATTTT
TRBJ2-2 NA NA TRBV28 CAGQGRDGPPGELFF TGTGCCGGCCAGGGCAGAGATGGACCTCCCGGGGAGCTGTTTTTT
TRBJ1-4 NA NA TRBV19 CASSIGESNEKLFF TGTGCCAGTAGTATCGGGGAGTCTAATGAAAAACTGTTTTTT
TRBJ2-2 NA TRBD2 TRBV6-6 CASSYTGGGERRELFF TGTGCCAGCAGTTATACTGGCGGGGGGGAAAGAAGGGAGCTGTTTTTT
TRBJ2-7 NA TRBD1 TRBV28 CASSFLQGAYEQYF TGTGCCAGCAGTTTTTTACAGGGGGCTTACGAGCAGTACTTC
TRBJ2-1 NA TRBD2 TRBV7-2 CASSFSGTNYNEQFF TGTGCCAGCAGTTTTTCCGGGACTAACTACAATGAGCAGTTCTTC
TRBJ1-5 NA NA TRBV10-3 CAISPTTGDQPQHF TGTGCCATCAGTCCTACGACAGGCGATCAGCCCCAGCATTTT